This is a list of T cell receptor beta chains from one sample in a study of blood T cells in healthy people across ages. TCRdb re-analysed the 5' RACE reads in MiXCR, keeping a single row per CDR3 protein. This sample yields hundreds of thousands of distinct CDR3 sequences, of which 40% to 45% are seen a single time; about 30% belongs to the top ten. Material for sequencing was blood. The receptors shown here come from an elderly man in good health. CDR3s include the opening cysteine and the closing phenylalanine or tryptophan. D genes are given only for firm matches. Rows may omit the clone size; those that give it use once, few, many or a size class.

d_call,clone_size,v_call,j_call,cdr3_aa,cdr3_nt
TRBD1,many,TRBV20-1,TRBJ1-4,CSARGTGDEKLFF,TGCAGTGCTAGAGGGACAGGGGATGAAAAACTGTTTTTT
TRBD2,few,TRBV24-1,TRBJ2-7,CATSEAGTSGTYEQYF,TGTGCCACCAGTGAAGCCGGGACTAGCGGAACCTACGAGCAGTACTTC
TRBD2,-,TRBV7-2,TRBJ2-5,CASSLANAGGETQYF,TGTGCCAGCAGCTTAGCGAATGCGGGGGGCGAGACCCAGTACTTC
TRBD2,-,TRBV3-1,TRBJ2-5,CASSQDLGLAGGAETQYF,TGTGCCAGCAGCCAAGATTTGGGACTAGCGGGGGGGGCGGAGACCCAGTACTTC
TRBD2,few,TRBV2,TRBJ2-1,CASVREAGQETQFF,TGTGCCAGCGTTCGGGAGGCGGGGCAAGAGACCCAGTTCTTC
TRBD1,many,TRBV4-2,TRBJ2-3,CASSQGQGPDTQYF,TGTGCCAGCAGCCAAGGACAGGGCCCAGATACGCAGTATTTT
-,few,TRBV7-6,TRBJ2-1,CASSLVVGYNEQFF,TGTGCCAGCAGCTTAGTTGTAGGCTACAATGAGCAGTTCTTC
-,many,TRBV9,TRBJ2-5,CASSGGVVGETQYF,TGTGCCAGCAGCGGGGGGGTTGTCGGGGAGACCCAGTACTTC
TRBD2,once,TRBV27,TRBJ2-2,CASSIYRGTSGIANTGELFF,TGTGCCAGCAGTATATACCGGGGGACTAGCGGGATCGCGAACACCGGGGAGCTGTTTTTT
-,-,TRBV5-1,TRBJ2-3,CASSLNRAATDTQYF,TGCGCCAGCAGCTTAAACAGGGCGGCCACAGATACGCAGTATTTT